The T cell receptor (beta chain) described here comes from a study of T cell changes during pregnancy in multiple sclerosis. This clone is a singleton in its sample. Some clones are missing from TCRdb's copy, which holds only in-frame ones; the method was immunoSEQ multiplex PCR. The top ten hold 1.5% to 2% of the sample, which has 60,000 to 90,000 clones, about 89% seen once. CDR1 and CDR2 from the germline V gene are SGHRS and YFSETQ. The CDR3 has 15 amino acids. V trimming: 4 bases; J trimming: 2 bases; junction bases outside the gene matches: 3. This clonotype was sampled from a female donor with multiple sclerosis, enrolled in a pregnancy study. The source material was peripheral blood, sampled before pregnancy. The chain employs TRBV5-1 and TRBJ2-3, with 11 bases that match TRBD2. CDR3 protein: CASSPLAGVTDTQYF. For the CDR3, the DNA is TGCGCCAGCAGCCCACTAGCGGGGGTCACAGATACGCAGTATTTT. Full variable domain (missing parts from reference TRBV5-1 and TRBJ2-3): KAGVTQTPRYLIKTRGQQVTLSCSPISGHRSVSWYQQTPGQGLQFLFEYFSETQRNKGNFPGRFSGRQFSNSRSEMNVSTLELGDSALYLCASSPLAGVTDTQYFGPGTRLTVL.